This T cell receptor (beta chain) was profiled in a study of blood T cells in healthy people across ages. CDR3 size: 18 residues. Per germline, CDR1 DFQATT and CDR2 SNEGSKA (reference sequence). Alongside a J-beta primer mix, a sample-barcoded 5' primer served in a second PCR lasting roughly 7 to 11 cycles. One entry per CDR3 protein results from TCRdb running MiXCR on the 5' RACE reads. The data show roughly 800,000 distinct CDR3 sequences, roughly 64% seen once. The rearrangement uses TRBV20-1 and TRBJ2-4, with a possible D match to TRBD2 (6 bases). TRBJ2-5 explains the end of the DNA better; the J call may be wrong. This clonotype was obtained from a young man in good health. Source material: blood. The DNA for the CDR3 is TGCAGTGCCGCAAATACACGACTACCGGGACTCCCTCAAGAGACCCAGTACTTC. Amino acid sequence: CSAANTRLPGLPQETQYF.